The source of this T cell receptor (beta chain) is a study of blood T cell repertoires in COVID-19. Study-level information: The United States, Italy and Spain were the sources of the acute and convalescent COVID-19 samples. In each case, the material was cDNA or gDNA derived from T cells, B-cell-depleted T cells, or PBMCs.

Data came from immunoSEQ multiplex PCR; TCRdb stores just in-frame clones and leaves some out. The profile covers approximately 240,000 clones, with more than 65% appearing a single time and about 4% taken by the ten largest. Germline assignment: CDR1 SGDLS and CDR2 YYNGEE. The germline V and J ends were trimmed by 4 bases and 4 bases, with 22 bases remaining between them. The CDR3 covers 17 residues. The TCR was taken from a woman aged 35 to 49 with active or convalescent COVID-19. Sample: peripheral blood. V is TRBV9 and J is TRBJ2-3, with D possibly TRBD1 on 6 matching bases. The DNA for the CDR3 is TGTGCCAGCAGCCATCCCACAGGGTCGGGTCGACCAGATACGCAGTATTTT. As protein: CASSHPTGSGRPDTQYF.